These 6 T cell receptor beta chains originate from one sample sequenced in a study of OX40 agonist ivuxolimab in advanced cancers. The repertoire was sequenced with immunoSEQ multiplex PCR; TCRdb's copy has only in-frame clones and lacks some. The table includes approximately 30,000 clones, about 76% detected once. The starting material was CD4+ or CD8+ T cells sorted from blood, obtained in a trial of the OX40 agonist ivuxolimab. All receptors come from an adult with an advanced solid tumor such as melanoma, head and neck, liver or kidney cancer.

The genes are TRBV5-1 and TRBJ2-3, with D possibly matching TRBD1 (6 bases). V was clipped by 3 bases and J by 3 bases, with 14 bases between them. This CDR3 spans 15 amino acids. From germline, CDR1 is SGHRS and CDR2 YFSETQ. This chain's CDR3 is CASSSDNRVTDTQYF. CDR3 sequence (DNA): TGCGCCAGCAGCTCGGATAACAGGGTTACAGATACGCAGTATTTT.

The CDR3 DNA reads as TGTGCCAGCAGTGGAGGGACAGACGGACTTTATGGCTACACCTTC. It specifies CASSGGTDGLYGYTF. The chain joins TRBV6-1 to TRBJ1-2; 7 positions match TRBD1. Losses at the gene ends were 4 bases for V and 5 bases for J; bases not matched to a gene: 10. The germline CDR1 and CDR2 sequences are MNHNS and SASEGT. The CDR3 extends over 15 amino acids.

J is TRBJ2-6 and V is TRBV5-1; either TRBD1 or TRBD2 may supply D (6 bases each). The V gene's germline CDR1 is SGHRS and CDR2 YFSETQ. The CDR3 covers 17 residues. V was shortened by 0 bases and J by 2 bases, with 12 bases between the two germline ends. The CDR3 DNA sequence: TGCGCCAGCAGCTTGGCCGGGGGCTCTGCTGGGGCCAACGTCCTGACTTTC. It specifies CASSLAGGSAGANVLTF.

The chain recombines TRBV5-1 with TRBJ2-3; D gene ambiguous. Germline loops: CDR1 SGHRS, CDR2 YFSETQ. The CDR3 extends over 12 amino acids. The V end lost 0 bases, the J end lost 4 bases, and 3 bases lay between the germline ends. As DNA, the CDR3 is TGCGCCAGCAGCTTGGAGGCAGATACGCAGTATTTT. Amino acids: CASSLEADTQYF.

The chain combines TRBV11-3 with TRBJ2-3; a weak D match, TRBD2 (5 bases). Germline V lookup: CDR1 SGHNT, CDR2 YENEEA. This CDR3 has 14 residues. The V end was cut by 0 bases, the J end by 1 base, with 5 bases between. The DNA for the CDR3 is TGTGCCAGCAGCTTAGAAGCGGGCACAGATACGCAGTATTTT. Translation: CASSLEAGTDTQYF. Looking up the rest from reference TRBV11-3 and TRBJ2-3 gives the full variable domain: EAGVVQSPRYKIIEKKQPVAFWCNPISGHNTLYWYLQNLGQGPELLIRYENEEAVDDSQLPKDRFSAERLKGVDSTLKIQPAELGDSAVYLCASSLEAGTDTQYFGPGTRLTVL.

The gene calls are TRBV29-1 and TRBJ2-7; D perhaps matches TRBD1 (6 bases). The V gene lost 7 bases and the J gene lost 1 base, with 17 bases spanning the gap. Germline V CDR1 and CDR2: SQVTM, ANQGSEA. This CDR3 comprises 14 residues. The CDR3 here is CSATLGASSYEQYF. The CDR3 nucleotides are TGCAGCGCTACCCTGGGGGCGTCGTCCTACGAGCAGTACTTC.